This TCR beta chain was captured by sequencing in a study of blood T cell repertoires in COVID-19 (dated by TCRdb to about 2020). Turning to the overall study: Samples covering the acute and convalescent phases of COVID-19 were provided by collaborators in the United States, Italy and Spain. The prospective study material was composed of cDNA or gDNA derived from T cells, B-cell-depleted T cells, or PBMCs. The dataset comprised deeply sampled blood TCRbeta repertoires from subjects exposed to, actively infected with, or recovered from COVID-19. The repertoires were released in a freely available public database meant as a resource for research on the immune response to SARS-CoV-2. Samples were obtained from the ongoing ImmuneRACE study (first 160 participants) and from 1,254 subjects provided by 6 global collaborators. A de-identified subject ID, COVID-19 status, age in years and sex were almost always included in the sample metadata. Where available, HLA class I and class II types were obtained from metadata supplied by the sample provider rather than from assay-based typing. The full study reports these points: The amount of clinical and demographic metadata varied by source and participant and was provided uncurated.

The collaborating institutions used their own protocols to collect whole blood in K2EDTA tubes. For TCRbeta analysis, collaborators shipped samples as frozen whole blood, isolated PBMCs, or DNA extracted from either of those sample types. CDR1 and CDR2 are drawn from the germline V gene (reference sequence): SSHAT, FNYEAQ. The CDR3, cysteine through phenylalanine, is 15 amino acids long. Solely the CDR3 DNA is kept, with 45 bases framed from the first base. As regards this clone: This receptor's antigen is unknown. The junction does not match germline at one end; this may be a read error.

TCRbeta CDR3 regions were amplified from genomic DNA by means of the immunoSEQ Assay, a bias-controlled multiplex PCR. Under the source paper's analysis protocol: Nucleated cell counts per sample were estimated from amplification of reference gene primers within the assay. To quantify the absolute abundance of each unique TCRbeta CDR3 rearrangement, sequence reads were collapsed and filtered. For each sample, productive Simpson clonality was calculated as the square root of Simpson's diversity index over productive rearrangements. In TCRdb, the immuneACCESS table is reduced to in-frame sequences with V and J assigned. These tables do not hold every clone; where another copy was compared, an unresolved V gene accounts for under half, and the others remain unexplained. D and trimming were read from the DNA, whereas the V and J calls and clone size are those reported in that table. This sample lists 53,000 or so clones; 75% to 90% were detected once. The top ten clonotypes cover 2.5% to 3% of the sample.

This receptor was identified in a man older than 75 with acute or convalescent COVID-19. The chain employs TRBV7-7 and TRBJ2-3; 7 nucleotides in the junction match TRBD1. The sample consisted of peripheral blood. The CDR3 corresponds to CASSSTGLSTDTQYF. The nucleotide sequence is TGTGCTAGCAGCTCGACAGGGCTTAGCACAGATACGCAGTATTTT.